The following is a T cell receptor (beta chain) sequence with its context. In the same sample, other DNA sequences code for this CDR3. This sample was taken from a study of cytomegalovirus exposure and HLA in healthy donors. Sequencing was performed with immunoSEQ multiplex PCR; in TCRdb, only in-frame clones are kept and a portion is missing. The data hold 150,000 to 200,000 clones, with approximately 81% observed a single time. This CDR3 region has 15 residues. Looked up from germline, CDR1 is SGHRS and CDR2 is YFSETQ. With 1 base removed from V and 0 bases from J, the gap between germline ends came to 7 bases.

This TCR was recovered from a man between 18 and 35 years old in good health and CMV-seropositive. The genes are TRBV5-1 and TRBJ2-2, with D tentatively TRBD1 (5 bases). The sequenced sample was PBMCs. The CDR3 DNA sequence: TGCGCCAGCAGCTTGACAGGCGCGAACACCGGGGAGCTGTTTTTT. This translates into CASSLTGANTGELFF.